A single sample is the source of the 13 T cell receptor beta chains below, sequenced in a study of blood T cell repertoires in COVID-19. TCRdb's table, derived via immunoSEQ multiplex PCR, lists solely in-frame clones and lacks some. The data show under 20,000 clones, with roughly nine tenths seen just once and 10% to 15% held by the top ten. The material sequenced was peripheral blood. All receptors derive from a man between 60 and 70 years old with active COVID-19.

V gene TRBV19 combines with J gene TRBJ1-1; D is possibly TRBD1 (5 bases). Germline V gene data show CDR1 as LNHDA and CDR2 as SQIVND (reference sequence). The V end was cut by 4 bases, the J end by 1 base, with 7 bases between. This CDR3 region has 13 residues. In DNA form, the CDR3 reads TGTGCCAGTAGTACCAGGGCGAACACTGAAGCTTTCTTT. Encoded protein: CASSTRANTEAFF.

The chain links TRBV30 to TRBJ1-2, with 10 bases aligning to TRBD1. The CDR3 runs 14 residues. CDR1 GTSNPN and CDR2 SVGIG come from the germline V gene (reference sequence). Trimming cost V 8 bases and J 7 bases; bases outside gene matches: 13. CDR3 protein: CARGPTGGMVGYTF. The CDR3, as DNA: TGTGCCCGGGGGCCGACAGGGGGCATGGTTGGCTACACCTTC.

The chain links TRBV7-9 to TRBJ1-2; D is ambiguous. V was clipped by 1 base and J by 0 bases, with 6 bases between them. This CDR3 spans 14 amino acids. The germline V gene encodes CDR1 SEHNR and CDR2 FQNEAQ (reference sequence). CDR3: CASSLDTANYGYTF. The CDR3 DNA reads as TGTGCCAGCAGCTTAGATACAGCTAACTATGGCTACACCTTC. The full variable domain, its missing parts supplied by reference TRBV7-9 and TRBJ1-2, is DTGVSQNPRHKITKRGQNVTFRCDPISEHNRLYWYRQTLGQGPEFLTYFQNEAQLEKSRLLSDRFSAERPKGSFSTLEIQRTEQGDSAMYLCASSLDTANYGYTFGSGTRLTVV.

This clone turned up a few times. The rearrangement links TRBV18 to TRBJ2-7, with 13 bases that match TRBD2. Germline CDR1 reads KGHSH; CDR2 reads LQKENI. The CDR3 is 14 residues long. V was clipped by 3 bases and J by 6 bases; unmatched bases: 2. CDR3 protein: CASSPGTSGVEQYF. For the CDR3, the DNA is TGTGCCAGCTCACCCGGGACTAGCGGGGTCGAGCAGTACTTC.

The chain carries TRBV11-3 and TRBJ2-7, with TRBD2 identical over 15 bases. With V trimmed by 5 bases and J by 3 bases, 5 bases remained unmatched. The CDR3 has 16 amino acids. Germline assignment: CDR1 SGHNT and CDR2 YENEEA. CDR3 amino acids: CASSPGLAGGFYEQYF. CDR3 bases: TGTGCCAGCAGCCCGGGACTAGCGGGAGGCTTCTACGAGCAGTACTTC.

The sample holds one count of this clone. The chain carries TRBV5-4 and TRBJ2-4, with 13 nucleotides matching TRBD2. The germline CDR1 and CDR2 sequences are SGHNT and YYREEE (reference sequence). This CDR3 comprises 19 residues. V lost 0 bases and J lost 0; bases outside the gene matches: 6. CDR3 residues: CASSLGLAGGMLAKNIQYF. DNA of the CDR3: TGTGCCAGCAGCTTGGGACTAGCGGGAGGAATGCTAGCCAAAAACATTCAGTACTTC.

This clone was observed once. Written as DNA, the CDR3 is TGCGCCAGCAGCCAAGAAGGGACAGGGGCGTATAGGAACACCGGGGAGCTGTTTTTT. This gives the protein CASSQEGTGAYRNTGELFF. V usage is TRBV4-1 and J usage is TRBJ2-2; 10 bases align to TRBD1. The germline V gene has CDR1 MGHRA and CDR2 YSYEKL. The V and J ends lost 0 bases and 1 base, in that order; junction bases with no gene match: 8. The CDR3 consists of 19 residues.

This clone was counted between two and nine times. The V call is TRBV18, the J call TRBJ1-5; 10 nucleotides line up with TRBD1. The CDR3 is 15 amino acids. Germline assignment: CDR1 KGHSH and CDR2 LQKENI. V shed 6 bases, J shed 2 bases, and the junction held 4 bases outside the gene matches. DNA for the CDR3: TGTGCCAGCTCGACCGGGACAGGGGGCAATCAGCCCCAGCATTTT. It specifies CASSTGTGGNQPQHF.

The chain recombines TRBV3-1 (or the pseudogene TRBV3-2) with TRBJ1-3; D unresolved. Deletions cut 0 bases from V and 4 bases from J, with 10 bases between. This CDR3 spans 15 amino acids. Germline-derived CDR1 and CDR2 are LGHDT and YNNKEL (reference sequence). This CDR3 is CASSQDAGSGNTIYF. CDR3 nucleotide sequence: TGTGCCAGCAGCCAAGATGCGGGGTCGGGAAACACCATATATTTT.

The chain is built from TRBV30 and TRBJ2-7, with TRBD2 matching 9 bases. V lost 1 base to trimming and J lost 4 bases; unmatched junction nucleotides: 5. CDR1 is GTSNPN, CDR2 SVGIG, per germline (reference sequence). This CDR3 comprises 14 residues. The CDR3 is CAWSDSGRTYEQYF. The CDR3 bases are TGTGCCTGGAGTGACAGCGGGAGGACATACGAGCAGTACTTC.

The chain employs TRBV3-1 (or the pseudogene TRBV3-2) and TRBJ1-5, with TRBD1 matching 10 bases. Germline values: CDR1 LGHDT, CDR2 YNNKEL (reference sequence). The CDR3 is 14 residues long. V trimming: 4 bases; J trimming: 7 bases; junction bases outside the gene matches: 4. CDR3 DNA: TGTGCCAGCAGCCTCCGGGACAGGGGACAGCCCCAGCATTTT. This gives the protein CASSLRDRGQPQHF.

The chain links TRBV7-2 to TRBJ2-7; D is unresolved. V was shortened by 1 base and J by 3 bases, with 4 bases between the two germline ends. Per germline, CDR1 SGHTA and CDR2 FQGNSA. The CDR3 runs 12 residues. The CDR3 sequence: CASSLGSYEQYF. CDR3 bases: TGTGCCAGCAGCTTAGGCAGCTACGAGCAGTACTTC.

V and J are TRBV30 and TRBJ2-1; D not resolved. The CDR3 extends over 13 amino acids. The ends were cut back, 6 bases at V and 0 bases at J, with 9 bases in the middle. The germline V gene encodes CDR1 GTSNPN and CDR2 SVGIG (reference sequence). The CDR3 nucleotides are TGTGCCTGCGCCTCGAGCTCCTACAATGAGCAGTTCTTC. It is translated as CACASSSYNEQFF.